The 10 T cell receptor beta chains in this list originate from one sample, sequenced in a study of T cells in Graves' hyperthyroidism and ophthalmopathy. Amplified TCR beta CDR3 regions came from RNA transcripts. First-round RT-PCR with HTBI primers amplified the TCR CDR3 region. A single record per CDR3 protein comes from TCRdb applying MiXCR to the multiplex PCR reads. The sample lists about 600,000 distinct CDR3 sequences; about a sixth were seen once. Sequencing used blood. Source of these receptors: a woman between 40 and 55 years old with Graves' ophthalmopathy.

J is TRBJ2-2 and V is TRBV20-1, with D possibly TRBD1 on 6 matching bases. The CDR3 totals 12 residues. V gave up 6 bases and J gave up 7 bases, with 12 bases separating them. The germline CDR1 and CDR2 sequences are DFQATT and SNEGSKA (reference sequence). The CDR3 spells CSARRGHGELFF. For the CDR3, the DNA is TGCAGTGCGAGACGGGGACACGGGGAGCTGTTTTTT.

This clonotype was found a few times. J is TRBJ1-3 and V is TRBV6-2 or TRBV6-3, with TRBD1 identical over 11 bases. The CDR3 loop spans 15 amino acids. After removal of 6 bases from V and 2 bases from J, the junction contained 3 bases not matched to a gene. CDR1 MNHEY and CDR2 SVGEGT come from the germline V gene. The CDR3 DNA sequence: TGTGCCAGCAGCGGACAGGGGGCGCCTGGAAACACCATATATTTT. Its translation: CASSGQGAPGNTIYF.

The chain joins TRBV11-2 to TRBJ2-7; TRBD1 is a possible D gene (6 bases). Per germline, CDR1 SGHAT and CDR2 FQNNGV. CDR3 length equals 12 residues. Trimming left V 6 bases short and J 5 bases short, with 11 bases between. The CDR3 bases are TGTGCCAGCAGGGTACAGGGTCACGAGCAGTACTTC. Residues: CASRVQGHEQYF.

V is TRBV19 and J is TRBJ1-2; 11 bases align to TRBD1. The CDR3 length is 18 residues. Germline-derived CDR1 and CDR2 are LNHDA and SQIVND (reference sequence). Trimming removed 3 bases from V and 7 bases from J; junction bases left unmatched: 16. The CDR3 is CASSMLALSLGQGAGYTF. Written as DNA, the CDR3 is TGTGCCAGTAGTATGTTGGCCCTCAGCCTCGGACAGGGGGCTGGCTACACCTTC.

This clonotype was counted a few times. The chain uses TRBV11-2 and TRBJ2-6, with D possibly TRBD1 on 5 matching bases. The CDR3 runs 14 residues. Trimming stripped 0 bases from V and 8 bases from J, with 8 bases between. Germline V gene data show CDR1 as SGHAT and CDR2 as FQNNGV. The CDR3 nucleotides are TGTGCCAGCAGCTTAGACCAGGGATCCAACGTCCTGACTTTC. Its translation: CASSLDQGSNVLTF.

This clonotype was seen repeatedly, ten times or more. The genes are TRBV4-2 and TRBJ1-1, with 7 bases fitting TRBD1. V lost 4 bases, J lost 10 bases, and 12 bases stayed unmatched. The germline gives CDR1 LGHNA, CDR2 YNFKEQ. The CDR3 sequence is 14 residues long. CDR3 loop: CASSREDSGQSAFF. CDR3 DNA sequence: TGTGCCAGCAGCCGGGAAGACTCGGGACAGTCAGCTTTCTTT.

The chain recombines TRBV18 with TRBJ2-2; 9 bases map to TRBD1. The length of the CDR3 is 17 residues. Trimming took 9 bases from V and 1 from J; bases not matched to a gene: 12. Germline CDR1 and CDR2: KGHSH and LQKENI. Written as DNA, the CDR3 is TGTGCCAGTTCCACCTCCCCGGGACAGGGGAACACCGGGGAGCTGTTTTTT. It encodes CASSTSPGQGNTGELFF.

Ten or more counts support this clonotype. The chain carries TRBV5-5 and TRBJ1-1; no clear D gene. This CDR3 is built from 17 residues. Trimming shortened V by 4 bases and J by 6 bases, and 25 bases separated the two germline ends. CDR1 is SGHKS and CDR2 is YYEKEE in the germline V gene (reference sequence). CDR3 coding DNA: TGTGCCAGCAGCCCACTTGCCGGGGAGGGTCGGATCCCTGAAGCTTTCTTT. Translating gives CASSPLAGEGRIPEAFF.

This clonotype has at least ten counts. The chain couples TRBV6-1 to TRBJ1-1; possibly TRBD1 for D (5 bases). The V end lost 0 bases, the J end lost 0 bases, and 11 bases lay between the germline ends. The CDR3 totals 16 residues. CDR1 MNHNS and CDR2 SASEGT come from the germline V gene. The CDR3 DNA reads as TGTGCCAGCAGTGAAGCTTCGGGACGACTGAACACTGAAGCTTTCTTT. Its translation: CASSEASGRLNTEAFF.

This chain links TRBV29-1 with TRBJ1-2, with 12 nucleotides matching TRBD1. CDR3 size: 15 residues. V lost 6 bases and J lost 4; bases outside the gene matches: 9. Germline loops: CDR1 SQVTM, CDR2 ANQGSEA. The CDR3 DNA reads TGCAGCGTCCTCCCCGGGACAGGGGGCACCTATGGCTACACCTTC. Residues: CSVLPGTGGTYGYTF.